The 28 T cell receptor beta chains presented below share a single source sample, sequenced in a study of OX40 agonist ivuxolimab in advanced cancers. Sequenced by immunoSEQ multiplex PCR; TCRdb stores in-frame clones only, minus some. The sample shows around 70,000 clones, about 82% of them seen only once. Sample: CD4+ or CD8+ T cells sorted from blood, taken in a trial of the OX40 agonist ivuxolimab. Source of these receptors: an adult with an advanced solid tumor such as melanoma, head and neck, liver or kidney cancer.

V is TRBV7-9 and J is TRBJ2-1; maybe TRBD1 (6 bases). The germline V and J ends were trimmed by 5 bases and 3 bases, with 17 bases remaining between them. CDR1 SEHNR and CDR2 FQNEAQ come from the germline V gene (reference sequence). There are 16 residues in the CDR3. CDR3 coding DNA: TGTGCCAGCAGCCCGCCCCAGGGGCTTGACTACAATGAGCAGTTCTTC. As protein: CASSPPQGLDYNEQFF. Variable domain in full (rest from reference TRBV7-9 and TRBJ2-1): DTGVSQNPRHKITKRGQNVTFRCDPISEHNRLYWYRQTLGQGPEFLTYFQNEAQLEKSRLLSDRFSAERPKGSFSTLEIQRTEQGDSAMYLCASSPPQGLDYNEQFFGPGTRLTVL.

V gene TRBV27 combines with J gene TRBJ2-7, with 8 bases that match TRBD1. There are 15 residues in the CDR3. Germline V gene sequence: CDR1 MNHEY, CDR2 SMNVEV (reference sequence). Losses at the gene ends were 5 bases for V and 2 bases for J; bases not matched to a gene: 8. DNA for the CDR3: TGTGCCAGCAGTCCCCGGACAGGGACTGCCTACGAGCAGTACTTC. It translates to CASSPRTGTAYEQYF.

The V call is TRBV28, the J call TRBJ2-7; 9 positions match TRBD1. J lost 5 bases, V lost 5 bases, and 7 bases had no gene match. The CDR3 spans 14 residues. Germline V gene sequence: CDR1 MDHEN, CDR2 SYDVKM. CDR3 protein: CASSPPGQGHEQYF. The CDR3 DNA follows: TGTGCCAGCAGTCCGCCGGGACAGGGACACGAGCAGTACTTC.

The genes are TRBV6-5 and TRBJ1-1; tentatively, D is TRBD1 (5 bases). The ends were cut back, 5 bases at V and 8 bases at J, with 12 bases in the middle. The CDR3 loop spans 12 amino acids. Germline V gene lookup returns CDR1 MNHEY and CDR2 SVGAGI. CDR3 sequence (DNA): TGTGCCAGCAGTCAAACCCGGGACGAAGCTTTCTTT. This encodes CASSQTRDEAFF.

The chain is built from TRBV5-5 and TRBJ2-4; D possibly corresponds to TRBD1 (5 bases). This CDR3 has 15 amino acids. The V gene's germline CDR1 is SGHKS and CDR2 YYEKEE (reference sequence). V lost 4 bases and J lost 8, with 19 bases in between. The CDR3: CASSPAQGFLDIQYF. The CDR3 DNA sequence: TGTGCCAGCAGCCCAGCCCAGGGATTCCTAGACATTCAGTACTTC.

This rearrangement joins TRBV10-3 to TRBJ2-7; 12 positions match TRBD2. The germline V gene encodes CDR1 ENHRY and CDR2 SYGVKD. Trimming cost V 0 bases and J 1 base; bases outside gene matches: 7. This CDR3 region has 18 residues. The DNA for the CDR3 is TGTGCCATCAGTGAGTCTCCACTAGCGGGAGGCAGTTCCTACGAGCAGTACTTC. Translated: CAISESPLAGGSSYEQYF.

This sequence joins TRBV9 and TRBJ1-1; D ambiguous. This CDR3 contains 15 residues. The germline V gene has CDR1 SGDLS and CDR2 YYNGEE. V dropped 4 bases and J dropped 1 base, with 14 bases sitting between them. CDR3 amino acids: CASSSSGYPNTEAFF. CDR3 sequence (DNA): TGTGCCAGCAGCTCCTCGGGGTACCCGAACACTGAAGCTTTCTTT.

V is TRBV28 and J is TRBJ1-5; 7 positions match TRBD1. The CDR3 totals 15 residues. After removal of 6 bases from V and 0 bases from J, the junction contained 5 bases not matched to a gene. CDR1 MDHEN and CDR2 SYDVKM come from the germline V gene. CDR3 sequence reads: CASRPRGPSNQPQHF. For the CDR3, the DNA is TGTGCCAGCAGGCCGAGGGGGCCTAGCAATCAGCCCCAGCATTTT.

By share of the sample, this clone is large. The genes are TRBV5-1 and TRBJ2-3; 8 bases map to TRBD2. V shed 4 bases and J 1 base; nucleotides not matched to a gene: 8. This CDR3 has 16 amino acids. In germline, CDR1 is SGHRS, CDR2 YFSETQ. The CDR3 here is CASSMGLDERTDTQYF. Written as DNA, the CDR3 is TGCGCCAGCAGCATGGGACTAGATGAGCGCACAGATACGCAGTATTTT. The full variable domain, with the rest looked up from reference TRBV5-1 and TRBJ2-3, is KAGVTQTPRYLIKTRGQQVTLSCSPISGHRSVSWYQQTPGQGLQFLFEYFSETQRNKGNFPGRFSGRQFSNSRSEMNVSTLELGDSALYLCASSMGLDERTDTQYFGPGTRLTVL.

Regarding this clone: Other nucleotide sequences in the sample specify the same CDR3. Here the CDR3 DNA reads TGTGCCAGCAGGCCGGGTTTCTATGGCTACACCTTC. Its translation: CASRPGFYGYTF. The rearrangement joins TRBV6-1 to TRBJ1-2; unclear D gene. CDR3 length: 12 amino acids. The V end lost 6 bases, the J end lost 4 bases, and 9 bases lay between the germline ends. Germline values: CDR1 MNHNS, CDR2 SASEGT.

The V call is TRBV4-1, the J call TRBJ1-2; tentatively, D is TRBD1 (6 bases). Trimming removed 6 bases at V and 0 bases at J, with 26 bases between. Germline CDR1 is MGHRA and CDR2 is YSYEKL. The CDR3 is made up of 19 amino acids. The DNA of the CDR3 is TGCGCCAGCAGGCGACCGGGACACCCTTCTCCTTCGGCTAACTATGGCTACACCTTC. This translates into CASRRPGHPSPSANYGYTF.

The V gene is TRBV7-2, the J gene TRBJ2-1; perhaps TRBD2 as D (6 bases). The V gene's germline CDR1 is SGHTA and CDR2 FQGNSA. This CDR3 is built from 15 residues. The germline V and J ends were trimmed by 5 bases and 4 bases, with 15 bases remaining between them. This CDR3 is CASSLSSGEYNEQFF. The DNA for the CDR3 is TGTGCCAGCAGCCTCAGTTCGGGAGAATACAATGAGCAGTTCTTC.

The chain carries TRBV2 and TRBJ2-7, with D possibly TRBD2 on 5 matching bases. V gave up 7 bases and J gave up 4 bases, with 14 bases separating them. Per germline, CDR1 SNHLY and CDR2 FYNNEI. This CDR3 is 13 amino acids long. The CDR3 sequence: CASTEDGLYEQYV. The CDR3 nucleotides read TGTGCCAGCACGGAGGATGGTTTGTACGAGCAGTACGTC.

The genes are TRBV5-1 and TRBJ2-1, with TRBD2 matching over 13 bases. The germline V gene encodes CDR1 SGHRS and CDR2 YFSETQ. V lost 4 bases, J lost 6 bases, and 7 bases stayed unmatched. The CDR3 length is 16 residues. The CDR3 DNA sequence: TGCGCCAGCAGCGGCCTACTAGCGGGAGGGCCCAATGAGCAGTTCTTC. Its translation is CASSGLLAGGPNEQFF.

The rearrangement joins TRBV19 to TRBJ2-1; 10 nucleotides match TRBD2. The CDR3 extends over 19 amino acids. Germline CDR1 reads LNHDA; CDR2 reads SQIVND (reference sequence). Trimming removed 10 bases from V and 6 bases from J; junction bases left unmatched: 24. In DNA form, the CDR3 reads TGTGCCACCCGCCTTAGGGCTAGCGGGGGCGGGGCTCTTGGCAATGAGCAGTTCTTC. Encoded protein: CATRLRASGGGALGNEQFF.

The J gene is TRBJ2-7, the V gene TRBV6-6; the match to TRBD1 covers 9 bases. The CDR3 has 11 amino acids. The germline V gene encodes CDR1 MNHNY and CDR2 SVGAGI (reference sequence). With V trimmed by 6 bases and J by 12 bases, 6 bases remained unmatched. The CDR3 loop is CASSQGQGRYF. The CDR3 nucleotides are TGTGCCAGCAGCCAAGGACAGGGGCGGTACTTC.

This sequence joins TRBV7-2 and TRBJ2-1; D assignment may be TRBD1 or TRBD2 (5 bases each). Trimming took 4 bases from V and 4 from J, leaving 8 bases between them. The CDR3 sequence is 13 residues long. Germline lookup yields CDR1 SGHTA and CDR2 FQGNSA. This CDR3 is CASSWDGYNEQFF. The CDR3 DNA is TGTGCCAGCAGCTGGGACGGTTACAATGAGCAGTTCTTC.

V usage is TRBV9 and J usage is TRBJ2-5; D is uncertain. Germline-derived CDR1 and CDR2 are SGDLS and YYNGEE. Trimming stripped 2 bases from V and 1 base from J, with 6 bases between. This CDR3 comprises 13 residues. CDR3 DNA: TGTGCCAGCAGCGTGTACAGCCAAGAGACCCAGTACTTC. This encodes CASSVYSQETQYF. The variable domain in full, completed from reference TRBV9 and TRBJ2-5, reads DSGVTQTPKHLITATGQRVTLRCSPRSGDLSVYWYQQSLDQGLQFLIQYYNGEERAKGNILERFSAQQFPDLHSELNLSSLELGDSALYFCASSVYSQETQYFGPGTRLLVL.

This chain uses TRBV6-6 with TRBJ2-1; no definite D call. V lost 1 base and J lost 7, with 5 bases in between. The CDR3 extends over 12 amino acids. Germline V gene data show CDR1 as MNHNY and CDR2 as SVGAGI (reference sequence). The CDR3 DNA is TGTGCCAGCAGTTACTTGGGGAATGAGCAGTTCTTC. This codes for CASSYLGNEQFF.

On this clone: Other DNA sequences of this sample code for an identical CDR3. The chain recombines TRBV18 with TRBJ2-2; the D call may be TRBD1 or TRBD2 (5 bases each). The V gene's germline CDR1 is KGHSH and CDR2 LQKENI. Trimming removed 3 bases from V and 3 bases from J, with 11 bases in between. The CDR3 consists of 15 residues. The chain's CDR3 is CASSPAGRDTGELFF. The CDR3 nucleotides are TGTGCCAGCTCACCCGCAGGGAGAGACACCGGGGAGCTGTTTTTT.

The chain joins TRBV28 to TRBJ2-3, with 7 bases fitting TRBD1. CDR3 length: 13 amino acids. Germline CDR1 reads MDHEN; CDR2 reads SYDVKM. The V and J ends lost 8 bases and 7 bases, in that order; junction bases with no gene match: 9. The CDR3 loop is CASRTGSGNTQYF. Here the CDR3 DNA reads TGTGCCAGCCGGACAGGCAGTGGGAATACGCAGTATTTT.

The chain uses TRBV27 and TRBJ1-4; D might be TRBD1 (5 bases). The CDR3 spans 17 residues. In germline, CDR1 is MNHEY, CDR2 SMNVEV (reference sequence). V lost 5 bases and J 1 base, leaving 17 bases between the germline ends. CDR3 amino acids: CASSVWDGYLTNEKLFF. CDR3 sequence (DNA): TGTGCCAGCAGTGTTTGGGACGGCTACTTAACTAATGAAAAACTGTTTTTT. The full variable domain, with the rest looked up from reference TRBV27 and TRBJ1-4, is EAQVTQNPRYLITVTGKKLTVTCSQNMNHEYMSWYRQDPGLGLRQIYYSMNVEVTDKGDVPEGYKVSRKEKRNFPLILESPSPNQTSLYFCASSVWDGYLTNEKLFFGSGTQLSVL.

This clone was seen only a few times. The chain recombines TRBV5-5 with TRBJ1-3; D not certain. The ends were cut back, 0 bases at V and 0 bases at J, with 10 bases in the middle. The CDR3 spans 16 residues. CDR1 and CDR2 from the germline V gene are SGHKS and YYEKEE (reference sequence). The CDR3 DNA follows: TGTGCCAGCAGCTTGGGGACGGCGAGCTCTGGAAACACCATATATTTT. Translating it yields CASSLGTASSGNTIYF. Using reference TRBV5-5 and TRBJ1-3 for the parts outside the CDR3, the full variable domain is DAGVTQSPTHLIKTRGQQVTLRCSPISGHKSVSWYQQVLGQGPQFIFQYYEKEERGRGNFPDRFSARQFPNYSSELNVNALLLGDSALYLCASSLGTASSGNTIYFGEGSWLTVV.

The chain joins TRBV19 to TRBJ2-1; D unresolved. The V end was cut by 3 bases, the J end by 4 bases, with 7 bases between. From germline, CDR1 is LNHDA and CDR2 SQIVND (reference sequence). The length of the CDR3 is 13 residues. CDR3 in amino acids: CASSMGWYNEQFF. In DNA form, the CDR3 reads TGTGCCAGTAGTATGGGCTGGTACAATGAGCAGTTCTTC.

V and J are TRBV18 and TRBJ1-4, with a possible D match to TRBD1 (6 bases). V was trimmed by 6 bases and J by 6 bases, leaving 14 bases between them. CDR3 size: 14 residues. Per the germline V gene, CDR1 is KGHSH and CDR2 is LQKENI. Here the CDR3 reads CASSSQGRDEKLFF. For the CDR3, the DNA is TGTGCCAGCTCGTCACAGGGCCGGGATGAAAAACTGTTTTTT.

The V call is TRBV19, the J call TRBJ2-7, with 7 bases fitting TRBD1. The V segment lost 6 bases and the J segment 1 base; nucleotides outside the gene matches: 9. The CDR3 covers 15 residues. Looked up from germline, CDR1 is LNHDA and CDR2 is SQIVND (reference sequence). The CDR3: CASRGRTGGSYEQYV. The CDR3, as DNA: TGTGCCAGTAGGGGCCGGACAGGCGGGTCCTACGAGCAGTACGTC.

The chain couples TRBV6-6 to TRBJ2-5; D remains unclear. Per germline, CDR1 MNHNY and CDR2 SVGAGI (reference sequence). V lost 8 bases, J lost 5 bases, and 15 bases lay in between. CDR3 length: 13 residues. The CDR3 nucleotides are TGTGCCAGCGGCGCTAGAATAGGGGAGACCCAGTACTTC. It is translated as CASGARIGETQYF.

V gene TRBV5-1 combines with J gene TRBJ2-1; 10 bases agree with TRBD2. Germline CDR1 reads SGHRS; CDR2 reads YFSETQ. The CDR3 runs 15 residues. With 2 bases clipped from V and 3 bases from J, the junction kept 2 bases outside the gene matches. The CDR3 protein is CASSFPSGSYNEQFF. The CDR3 DNA reads TGCGCCAGCAGCTTTCCTAGCGGGAGCTACAATGAGCAGTTCTTC.